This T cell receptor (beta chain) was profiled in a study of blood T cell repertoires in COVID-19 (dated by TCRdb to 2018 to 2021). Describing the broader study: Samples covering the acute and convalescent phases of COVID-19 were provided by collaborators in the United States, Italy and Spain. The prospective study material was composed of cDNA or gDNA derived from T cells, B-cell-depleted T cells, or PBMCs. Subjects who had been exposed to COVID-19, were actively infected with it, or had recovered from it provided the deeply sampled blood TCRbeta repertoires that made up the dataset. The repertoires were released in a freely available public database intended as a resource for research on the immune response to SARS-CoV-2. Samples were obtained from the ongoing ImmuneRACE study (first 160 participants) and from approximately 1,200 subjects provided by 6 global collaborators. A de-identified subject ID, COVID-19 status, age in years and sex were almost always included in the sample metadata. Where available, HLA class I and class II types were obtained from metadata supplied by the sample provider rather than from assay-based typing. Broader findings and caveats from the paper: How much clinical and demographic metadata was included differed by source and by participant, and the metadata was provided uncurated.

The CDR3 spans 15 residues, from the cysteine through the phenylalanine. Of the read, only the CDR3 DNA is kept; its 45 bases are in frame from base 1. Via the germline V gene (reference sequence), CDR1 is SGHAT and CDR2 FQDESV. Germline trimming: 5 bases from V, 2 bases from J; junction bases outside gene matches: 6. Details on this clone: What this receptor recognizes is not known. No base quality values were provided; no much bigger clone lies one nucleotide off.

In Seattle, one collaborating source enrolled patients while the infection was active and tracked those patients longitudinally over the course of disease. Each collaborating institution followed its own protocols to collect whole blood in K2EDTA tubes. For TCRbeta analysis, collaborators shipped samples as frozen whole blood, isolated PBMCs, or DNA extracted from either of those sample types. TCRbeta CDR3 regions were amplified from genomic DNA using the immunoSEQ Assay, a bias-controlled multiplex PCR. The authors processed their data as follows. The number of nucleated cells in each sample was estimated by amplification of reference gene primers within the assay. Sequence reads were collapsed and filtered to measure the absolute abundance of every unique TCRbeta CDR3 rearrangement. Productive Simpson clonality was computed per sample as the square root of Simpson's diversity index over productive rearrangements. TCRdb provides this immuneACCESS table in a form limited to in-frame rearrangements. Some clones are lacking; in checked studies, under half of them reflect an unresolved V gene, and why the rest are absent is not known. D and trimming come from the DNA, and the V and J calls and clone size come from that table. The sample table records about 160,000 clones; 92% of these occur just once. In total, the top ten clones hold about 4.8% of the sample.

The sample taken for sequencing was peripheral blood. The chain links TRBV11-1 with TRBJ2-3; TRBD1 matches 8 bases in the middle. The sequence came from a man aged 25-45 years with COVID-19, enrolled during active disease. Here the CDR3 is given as CASSPSGGNTDTQYF. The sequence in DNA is TGTGCCAGCAGCCCATCAGGGGGCAACACAGATACGCAGTATTTT.